This T cell receptor (beta chain) was identified during a study of T cell responses to AZD1222 COVID-19 vaccine. Turning to the study itself: Analysis merged second doses at about 4 or about 12 weeks. Whole-study results and caveats: Reportedly, nearly half of unique spike TCRs recognized epitopes outside B.1.351/B.1.1.7 mutations.

The method was immunoSEQ multiplex PCR; TCRdb's version includes in-frame clones alone and lacks a portion of them. There are over 120,000 clones in the sample; roughly nine tenths occur only once, and more than 1.5% lies in the top ten. V was pared by 2 bases and J by 1 base, with 6 bases between. The CDR3 sequence is 14 residues long. Germline CDR1 reads GTSNPN; CDR2 reads SVGIG (reference sequence). About this clone itself: Its matching antigen is unknown.

The input for sequencing was peripheral blood, taken on day 0 of AZD1222 vaccination. The receptor was derived from an adult in good health. This chain joins TRBV30 and TRBJ2-6; unclear D gene. In nucleotides, the CDR3 is TGTGCCTGGAGTCGGAATTCTGGGGCCAACGTCCTGACTTTC. Encoded protein: CAWSRNSGANVLTF.